The present TCR beta chain was sequenced within a study of T-cell reconstitution after alpha-beta-depleted transplantation in children. Unique molecular identifiers were incorporated into the prepared TCRbeta library. TCRdb ran MiXCR on the PCR reads and lists one entry per CDR3 protein. The sample holds 700,000 to 950,000 distinct CDR3 sequences, around 15% seen once. On this clonotype: Antigen specificity is unknown.

General study results and limits: Among T cells one year after transplant, newly produced cells accounted for most counts and diversity. Where some patients showed high TCRbeta diversity at day 60, it came from recipient T cells and thymic progenitors that had survived. Roughly two months post-transplant, alpha-beta T cells reportedly originated from several hundred graft clones that had expanded.

The V gene's germline CDR1 is SGHDN and CDR2 FVKESK. The V and J ends lost 4 bases and 6 bases, in that order; junction bases with no gene match: 12. The CDR3 consists of 18 residues. The V call is TRBV14, the J call TRBJ2-2; 12 bases agree with TRBD1. This sample comprised PBMCs, mostly from graft donor cells, obtained 360 days after TCRalphabeta/CD19-depleted stem cell transplant. The sequence derives from a male patient younger than 18 who had a stem cell transplant for acute lymphoblastic leukemia, so the T cells may come from the graft donor. The CDR3 region has the DNA TGTGCCAGCAGCCTTCCGGGACAGGGGGCAACACCCGCCGGGGAGCTGTTTTTT. This translates into CASSLPGQGATPAGELFF.